This T cell receptor beta chain was captured by sequencing in a study of blood T cell repertoires in COVID-19. Study background: T cells, B-cell-depleted T cells, or PBMCs provided the cDNA or gDNA that served as material.

V lost 1 base, J lost 7 bases, and 8 bases lay in between. CDR3 length: 13 residues. Germline CDR1 and CDR2: SGHAT and FQNNGV. Sequenced by immunoSEQ multiplex PCR; TCRdb stores in-frame clones only, minus some. The table records tens of thousands of clones, about 83% of them present only once. This chain uses TRBV11-2 with TRBJ2-1; tentative D call: TRBD2 (5 bases). Sequencing was done on a sample of peripheral blood. The receptor's source is an elderly woman with acute or convalescent COVID-19. CDR3 nucleotide sequence: TGTGCCAGCAGCTTAGTTCCGGGAAATGAGCAGTTCTTC. This codes for CASSLVPGNEQFF.